The 20 T cell receptor beta chains given below trace back to one sample, sequenced in a study of low-dose radiotherapy and immunotherapy resistance in tumors. Time point denoted: before trial treatment. Priming of first-strand cDNA relied on TRAV- and TRBV-specific primers (covering alpha and beta chains). It was with a constant-region primer and a V-primer adapter that TCRs were amplified over approximately 20 PCR cycles. TCRdb itself ran the reads through MiXCR, one entry per CDR3 protein. This table holds approximately 89,000 distinct CDR3 sequences, approximately 20% found once. The starting material was PBMCs, obtained before treatment. Receptors were obtained from a male donor with prostate cancer.

This clonotype was detected ten times or more. The V call is TRBV9, the J call TRBJ2-3, with 12 bases aligning to TRBD2. Germline V CDR1 and CDR2: SGDLS, YYNGEE. CDR3 size: 16 residues. With 4 bases clipped from V and 5 bases from J, the junction kept 8 bases outside the gene matches. The CDR3 sequence: CASSPHTSGGRDTQYF. CDR3 nucleotide sequence: TGTGCCAGCAGCCCCCATACTAGCGGGGGGCGAGATACGCAGTATTTT.

This clonotype was seen repeatedly, ten times or more. The CDR3 nucleotides read TGTGCCAGCAGCAGTACAGGAGCGAACACCGGGGAGCTGTTTTTT. Its protein product is CASSSTGANTGELFF. The genes are TRBV7-2 and TRBJ2-2, with a possible D match to TRBD1 (5 bases). CDR1 is SGHTA and CDR2 is FQGNSA in the germline V gene. V lost 5 bases and J lost 0, with 10 bases in between. The length of the CDR3 is 15 residues. Variable domain in full (rest from reference TRBV7-2 and TRBJ2-2): GAGVSQSPSNKVTEKGKDVELRCDPISGHTALYWYRQSLGQGLEFLIYFQGNSAPDKSGLPSDRFSAERTGGSVSTLTIQRTQQEDSAVYLCASSSTGANTGELFFGEGSRLTVL.

This clonotype was seen more than once but under ten times. The V and J genes are TRBV4-2 and TRBJ2-7; D perhaps matches TRBD1 (6 bases). CDR1 is LGHNA and CDR2 is YNFKEQ in the germline V gene. Trimming removed 0 bases at V and 2 bases at J, with 20 bases between. The CDR3 spans 18 residues. CDR3 bases: TGTGCCAGCAGCCAAGACAGGGGCTTAGGGCTCGGCACCTACGAGCAGTACTTC. Protein sequence: CASSQDRGLGLGTYEQYF.

This clonotype was seen a single time. A far larger clone is just one base off, so this is likely a read error. V is TRBV6-5 and J is TRBJ2-5, with 8 bases lining up with TRBD2. The CDR3 loop spans 16 amino acids. CDR1 is MNHEY, CDR2 SVGAGI, per germline. The V gene end was trimmed by 5 bases and the J gene end by 4 bases; junction bases not matched to a gene: 12. CDR3 DNA sequence: TGTGCCAGCAGTGAACTAGCGGAGGGGCCGTTAGAGACCCAGTACTTC. Its protein product is CASSELAEGPLETQYF.

This clonotype was seen at least ten times. The chain is built from TRBV2 and TRBJ2-3; TRBD2 aligns across 8 bases. Germline loops: CDR1 SNHLY, CDR2 FYNNEI. With 4 bases clipped from V and 5 bases from J, the junction kept 2 bases outside the gene matches. This CDR3 spans 13 amino acids. CDR3 sequence: CASSVGTRDTQYF. The CDR3 nucleotides are TGTGCCAGCAGTGTGGGGACTAGAGATACGCAGTATTTT. The entire variable domain, with the rest obtained from reference TRBV2 and TRBJ2-3, is as follows: EPEVTQTPSHQVTQMGQEVILRCVPISNHLYFYWYRQILGQKVEFLVSFYNNEISEKSEIFDDQFSVERPDGSNFTLKIRSTKLEDSAMYFCASSVGTRDTQYFGPGTRLTVL.

This clonotype was counted many times. The chain couples TRBV3-1 to TRBJ2-3; 13 bases agree with TRBD2. The trim removed 1 base at V and 5 bases at J, leaving 6 bases unmatched. This CDR3 has 17 residues. Germline V CDR1 and CDR2: LGHDT, YNNKEL (reference sequence). The CDR3 is CASSQGLAGGRVDTQYF. CDR3 DNA: TGTGCCAGCAGCCAAGGACTAGCGGGGGGCCGTGTAGATACGCAGTATTTT.

This clonotype occurred many times. This chain links TRBV29-1 with TRBJ2-3, with 9 bases identical to TRBD2. V was clipped by 5 bases and J by 0 bases; unmatched bases: 12. This CDR3 is built from 17 residues. Germline CDR1 SQVTM, CDR2 ANQGSEA. CDR3 nucleotide sequence: TGCAGCGTTCTACGGGGACTAGCAAAACCTAGCACAGATACGCAGTATTTT. Translation gives CSVLRGLAKPSTDTQYF.

This clonotype has only a few counts. The chain employs TRBV24-1 and TRBJ2-5; 7 bases map to TRBD1. The ends lost 4 bases at V and 2 bases at J; junction bases unmatched: 6. The germline V gene has CDR1 KGHDR and CDR2 SFDVKD. This CDR3 has 15 residues. The CDR3 bases are TGTGCCACCAGTGAGCCTGACAGGGAACAAGAGACCCAGTACTTC. This translates into CATSEPDREQETQYF.

This clonotype was seen repeatedly, ten times or more. The chain couples TRBV14 to TRBJ1-6, with 11 bases aligning to TRBD1. Unmatched junction bases numbered 3, after V lost 5 bases and J lost 9 bases. Germline V CDR1 and CDR2: SGHDN, FVKESK. The CDR3 has 14 amino acids. CDR3 amino acids: CASSKDRGLSPLHF. For the CDR3, the DNA is TGTGCCAGCAGCAAGGACAGGGGGCTTTCACCCCTCCACTTT.

This clonotype was seen many times. The J gene is TRBJ2-3, the V gene TRBV12-5; D tentatively reads TRBD1 or TRBD2 (5 bases each). V was trimmed by 6 bases and J by 4 bases, leaving 11 bases between them. Germline CDR1 and CDR2: LGHNT and FRNRAP. The CDR3 runs to 13 residues. CDR3 DNA sequence: TGTGCTAGTGGGAACAGGACTGCAGATACGCAGTATTTT. Translated, it gives CASGNRTADTQYF.

This clonotype was observed many times. The gene calls are TRBV20-1 and TRBJ2-3; a possible D gene is TRBD2 (7 bases). The CDR3 totals 15 residues. Trimming pared 2 bases from V and 8 bases from J, leaving 20 bases between. The germline V gene encodes CDR1 DFQATT and CDR2 SNEGSKA (reference sequence). The CDR3 spells CSARRPAGEGVTQYF. In nucleotides, the CDR3 is TGCAGTGCTAGACGCCCTGCGGGAGAGGGGGTTACGCAGTATTTT.

This clonotype was detected many times. The chain joins TRBV5-4 to TRBJ2-7; D tentatively fits TRBD1 or TRBD2 (5 bases each). The CDR3 length is 12 residues. Germline loops: CDR1 SGHNT, CDR2 YYREEE (reference sequence). Trimming left V 9 bases short and J 2 bases short, with 12 bases between. CDR3 DNA sequence: TGTGCCACCACGGGGCAAGCCTACGAGCAGTACTTC. Its translation: CATTGQAYEQYF.

This clonotype was observed many times. V is TRBV7-2 and J is TRBJ2-1, with unresolved D. V shed 2 bases and J shed 9 bases, with 11 bases lying between them. The CDR3 runs 13 residues. CDR1 SGHTA and CDR2 FQGNSA come from the germline V gene. Written as DNA, the CDR3 is TGTGCCAGCAGCTTATTCACGGCCGGTGAGCAGTTCTTC. It translates to CASSLFTAGEQFF.

This clonotype showed up many times. The V call is TRBV7-2, the J call TRBJ2-2; TRBD1 might be the D (5 bases). Germline lookup yields CDR1 SGHTA and CDR2 FQGNSA. V was pared by 4 bases and J by 4 bases, with 19 bases between. CDR3 size: 17 residues. The CDR3 here is CASSSPQARAATGELFF. The CDR3 DNA reads as TGTGCCAGCAGCTCACCGCAGGCCAGGGCCGCCACCGGGGAGCTGTTTTTT.

This chain links TRBV11-3 with TRBJ2-5; 16 bases align to TRBD2. Germline CDR1 is SGHNT and CDR2 is YENEEA. This CDR3 is built from 20 residues. V shed 4 bases, J shed 9 bases, and the junction held 20 bases outside the gene matches. This CDR3 is CASSYRDGSGLAGGTMAQYF. The CDR3 DNA sequence: TGTGCCAGCAGCTACAGAGACGGCTCGGGACTAGCGGGGGGGACAATGGCCCAGTACTTC.

This clonotype was seen at least ten times. The chain recombines TRBV14 with TRBJ2-7, with 9 bases identical to TRBD1. V was clipped by 5 bases and J by 2 bases; unmatched bases: 10. Germline CDR1 SGHDN, CDR2 FVKESK. This CDR3 has 16 amino acids. The CDR3 DNA sequence: TGTGCCAGCAGCGACCTCGGACAGGGGCATCCCTACGAGCAGTACTTC. This codes for CASSDLGQGHPYEQYF.

The V gene is TRBV20-1, the J gene TRBJ2-7; 9 nucleotides align to TRBD1. CDR1 is DFQATT and CDR2 is SNEGSKA in the germline V gene (reference sequence). This CDR3 has 14 residues. V dropped 3 bases and J dropped 3; count of bases not matched to a gene: 6. CDR3 protein: CSAREDRGYYEQYF. Here the CDR3 DNA reads TGCAGTGCTAGGGAGGACAGGGGATACTACGAGCAGTACTTC.

This clonotype was counted ten times or more. The J gene is TRBJ1-2, the V gene TRBV7-2, with 9 bases lining up with TRBD1. CDR1 and CDR2 (germline): SGHTA, FQGNSA. V gave up 6 bases and J gave up 7 bases; unmatched junction bases: 6. The CDR3 loop spans 13 amino acids. CDR3 nucleotides: TGTGCCAGCAGAGGACAGGGGAGGGGTGGCTACACCTTC. Translated, it gives CASRGQGRGGYTF.

This clonotype was seen repeatedly, ten times or more. The chain links TRBV12-3 or TRBV12-4 to TRBJ2-5; no clear D. Trimming stripped 0 bases from V and 6 bases from J, with 11 bases between. This CDR3 has 14 residues. CDR3: CASSLATALKTQYF. The CDR3 DNA sequence: TGTGCCAGCAGTTTAGCTACAGCCTTGAAGACCCAGTACTTC.

Ten or more counts support this clonotype. The rearrangement joins TRBV29-1 to TRBJ2-5; 13 bases map to TRBD2. The CDR3 sequence is 16 residues long. Unmatched junction bases numbered 8, after V lost 6 bases and J lost 1 base. CDR1 SQVTM and CDR2 ANQGSEA come from the germline V gene. CDR3 loop: CSVTLGLAGPQETQYF. CDR3 DNA: TGCAGCGTAACCCTGGGACTAGCGGGACCCCAAGAGACCCAGTACTTC.